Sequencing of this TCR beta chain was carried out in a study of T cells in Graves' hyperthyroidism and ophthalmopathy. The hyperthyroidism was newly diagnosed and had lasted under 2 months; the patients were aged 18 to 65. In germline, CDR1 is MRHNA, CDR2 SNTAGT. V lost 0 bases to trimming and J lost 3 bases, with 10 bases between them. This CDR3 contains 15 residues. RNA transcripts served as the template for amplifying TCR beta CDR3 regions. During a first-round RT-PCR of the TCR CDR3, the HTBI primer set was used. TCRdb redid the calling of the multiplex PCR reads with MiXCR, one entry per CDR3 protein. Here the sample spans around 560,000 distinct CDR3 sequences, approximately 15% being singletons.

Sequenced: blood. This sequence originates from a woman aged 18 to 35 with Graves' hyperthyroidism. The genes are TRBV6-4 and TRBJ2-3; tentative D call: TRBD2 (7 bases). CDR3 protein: CASSDSGGATDTQYF. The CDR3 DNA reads TGTGCCAGCAGTGACTCAGGGGGGGCGACAGATACGCAGTATTTT.